This entry features one TCR beta chain sequence. The antigen remains unidentified. The entry originates in a study of shared clonotypes between healthy human individuals. Study background: Donors consisted of a couple of women and three men between 18 and 49.

Genomic DNA of every subset was divided equally among multiple immunoSEQ plates. Every unsorted PBMC PCR replicate was loaded with around 270 ng DNA, approximately 29,000 T cell genomes. Profiling relied on immunoSEQ multiplex PCR, and the TCRdb table lists in-frame clones only, not all of them. The repertoire holds 450,000 or so clones, with around 77% as singletons. Study-level results: Collection of samples was limited to blood; tissue repertoires likely differ.

Germline V gives CDR1 SGHRS, CDR2 YFSETQ. CDR3 size: 14 residues. The J segment lost 10 bases and the V segment lost 0 bases, leaving 7 bases of the junction unmatched. Sequenced sample: PBMCs. The origin of this receptor is a middle-aged woman in good health. Some clones in this sample may be carry-over from other donors' samples. This chain uses TRBV5-1 with TRBJ2-1; 7 nucleotides agree with TRBD2. The CDR3 reads CASSLAGPGLEQFF. CDR3 nucleotides: TGCGCCAGCAGCTTGGCCGGGCCGGGACTAGAGCAGTTCTTC.